This is a list of T cell receptor beta chains from one sample in a study of shared clonotypes between healthy human individuals. The data were produced by immunoSEQ multiplex PCR, yet TCRdb's version contains in-frame clones alone and is incomplete. Among some 2.1 million clones listed, 95% were seen once. The sequencing sample was made of naive CD4+ T cells sorted from blood. These receptors were collected from a man aged 18 to 35 in good health. The CDR3 runs from the conserved cysteine through the conserved F or W. The order of the fields is V gene, J gene, D gene, clone size, CDR3 protein, CDR3 DNA. D genes are given only for firm matches. Not every row has a clone size; where given, it reads once, few, many or a size class.

TRBV7-2	TRBJ2-3	TRBD2	NA	CASSLTSGKGTDTQYF	TGTGCCAGCAGCCTGACTAGCGGGAAGGGCACAGATACGCAGTATTTT
TRBV5-4	TRBJ1-1	NA	NA	CASSFFSNTEAFF	TGTGCCAGCAGCTTCTTTAGTAACACTGAAGCTTTCTTT
TRBV28	TRBJ1-5	NA	NA	CASGSSNQPQHF	TGTGCCAGCGGATCTAGCAATCAGCCCCAGCATTTT
TRBV2	TRBJ2-2	TRBD1	NA	CASRSTGGASTGELFF	TGTGCCAGCAGGAGCACAGGGGGCGCGAGCACCGGGGAGCTGTTTTTT
TRBV6-5	TRBJ2-1	TRBD2	NA	CASSWSSGSYNEQFF	TGTGCCAGCAGTTGGTCTAGCGGGTCCTACAATGAGCAGTTCTTC
TRBV30	TRBJ2-4	TRBD2	NA	CAWNPPLAAKNIQYF	TGTGCCTGGAACCCCCCACTAGCGGCCAAAAACATTCAGTACTTC
TRBV10-1	TRBJ2-1	NA	NA	CASSGRRGEQFF	TGCGCCAGCAGTGGTCGTCGGGGGGAGCAGTTCTTC
TRBV5-1	TRBJ2-7	TRBD1	NA	CASSHGTGGDEQYF	TGCGCCAGCAGCCACGGGACAGGGGGCGACGAGCAGTACTTC
TRBV2	TRBJ2-3	TRBD2	NA	CASNRLAGGLQKYF	TGTGCCAGCAATCGACTAGCGGGGGGCCTTCAAAAGTATTTT
TRBV10-1	TRBJ2-5	NA	NA	CASSDLDWQGETQYF	TGCGCCAGCAGTGATCTCGATTGGCAGGGAGAGACCCAGTACTTC
TRBV10-3	TRBJ1-3	TRBD1	NA	CAISETQGVLSGNTIYF	TGTGCCATCAGTGAGACACAGGGGGTGCTGTCTGGAAACACCATATATTTT
TRBV6-1	TRBJ2-5	TRBD2	NA	CASSGAGVQETQYF	TGTGCCAGCAGTGGAGCGGGGGTCCAAGAGACCCAGTACTTC
TRBV9	TRBJ1-2	NA	NA	CASSAEPTAGTYGYTF	TGTGCCAGCAGCGCAGAACCGACAGCGGGGACCTATGGCTACACCTTC
TRBV2	TRBJ1-2	NA	NA	CASAPPNYGYTF	TGTGCCTCCGCTCCCCCGAACTATGGCTACACCTTC
TRBV10-3	TRBJ2-7	TRBD1	NA	CAISSGTGEYEQYF	TGTGCCATCAGTTCCGGGACAGGGGAATACGAGCAGTACTTC
TRBV2	TRBJ1-1	NA	NA	CASSEAHRTVNTEAFF	TGTGCCAGCAGTGAAGCCCACAGGACAGTGAACACTGAAGCTTTCTTT
TRBV6-1	TRBJ2-2	TRBD1	NA	CATIWTGYTGELFF	TGTGCCACCATTTGGACAGGGTACACCGGGGAGCTGTTTTTT
TRBV18	TRBJ1-2	NA	NA	CASSEGHLNYGYTF	TGTGCCAGCTCAGAGGGACACCTTAACTATGGCTACACCTTC
TRBV7-8	TRBJ1-2	TRBD1	few	CASSSLVRGTGLVGDTF	TGTGCCAGCAGCTCATTAGTTCGTGGGACAGGGTTGGTTGGGGACACCTTC
TRBV6-5	TRBJ2-7	TRBD1	NA	CASSYSITGGYEQYF	TGTGCCAGCAGTTACTCTATCACAGGGGGGTACGAGCAGTACTTC
TRBV4-3	TRBJ2-7	NA	once	CASSQDPPVSRTSYEQYF	TGCGCCAGCAGCCAAGATCCCCCTGTTAGCAGAACCTCCTACGAGCAGTACTTC
TRBV30	TRBJ2-7	NA	NA	CAWSVSYQSYEQYF	TGTGCCTGGAGTGTGTCATATCAATCCTACGAGCAGTACTTC
TRBV9	TRBJ1-6	NA	NA	CASSVGPYSYNSPLHF	TGTGCCAGCAGCGTTGGGCCGTACTCCTATAATTCACCCCTCCACTTT
TRBV10-3	TRBJ1-2	NA	NA	CAISGKQGLDGYTF	TGTGCCATCAGTGGAAAACAGGGATTGGATGGCTACACCTTC
TRBV7-2	TRBJ2-3	NA	NA	CASSLGSATDTQYF	TGTGCCAGCAGCTTGGGCAGCGCCACAGATACGCAGTATTTT
TRBV6-1	TRBJ2-7	TRBD1	NA	CASSVEGAREQYF	TGTGCCAGCAGTGTCGAGGGGGCGAGGGAGCAGTACTTC
TRBV18	TRBJ2-5	NA	NA	CASSPPGLMETQYF	TGTGCCAGCTCACCACCGGGACTTATGGAGACCCAGTACTTC
TRBV28	TRBJ1-4	NA	NA	CATGSTGTATNEKLFF	TGTGCCACCGGGTCAACAGGGACGGCAACTAATGAAAAACTGTTTTTT
TRBV6-5	TRBJ1-4	NA	once	CASSPGGAKYEKLFF	TGTGCCAGCAGCCCCGGAGGGGCGAAGTACGAAAAACTGTTTTTT
TRBV10-3	TRBJ2-5	NA	NA	CAISPFGSGGEEETQYF	TGTGCCATCAGTCCTTTTGGTAGTGGGGGCGAGGAAGAGACCCAGTACTTC
TRBV5-1	TRBJ2-1	TRBD2	NA	CASSLDAGGEQFF	TGCGCCAGCAGCTTGGATGCGGGGGGTGAGCAGTTCTTC
TRBV6-6	TRBJ2-2	TRBD2	NA	CASSYSTSGNTGELFF	TGTGCCAGCAGTTACTCCACTAGCGGGAACACCGGGGAGCTGTTTTTT
TRBV11-3	TRBJ2-5	NA	NA	CASSLHLLAISLGETQYF	TGTGCCAGCAGCCTCCACCTTCTAGCGATTTCCTTAGGGGAGACCCAGTACTTC
TRBV7-2	TRBJ1-1	NA	once	CASSLEAQQNTEAFF	TGTGCCAGCAGCTTAGAGGCACAGCAGAACACTGAAGCTTTCTTT
TRBV10-2	TRBJ1-1	TRBD1	NA	CASQGQGANTEAFF	TGCGCCAGTCAGGGACAGGGGGCGAACACTGAAGCTTTCTTT
TRBV5-1	TRBJ1-6	NA	NA	CASSSGEMGGSPLHF	TGCGCCAGCAGCTCAGGAGAAATGGGAGGATCACCCCTCCACTTT
TRBV28	TRBJ1-2	NA	NA	CASSPSGGLHGYTF	TGTGCCAGCAGTCCCTCGGGGGGGCTGCATGGCTACACCTTC
TRBV5-4	TRBJ1-6	NA	NA	CASSSHGEGNSPLHF	TGTGCCAGCAGCTCCCACGGCGAAGGGAATTCACCCCTCCACTTT
TRBV2	TRBJ1-2	TRBD1	NA	CASTRTGNYGYTF	TGTGCCAGCACGCGGACAGGGAACTATGGCTACACCTTC
TRBV7-2	TRBJ2-7	TRBD2	NA	CASSLARLAGAYEQYF	TGTGCCAGCAGCTTAGCGCGGCTAGCGGGGGCCTACGAGCAGTACTTC
TRBV6-5	TRBJ1-1	NA	NA	CASSYMGRTEAFF	TGTGCCAGCAGTTATATGGGGAGGACTGAAGCTTTCTTT
TRBV6-1	TRBJ2-7	TRBD1	NA	CASHKGQDSYEQYF	TGTGCCAGCCATAAAGGACAGGACTCCTACGAGCAGTACTTC
TRBV13	TRBJ2-2	NA	NA	CASSLASPRATGELFF	TGTGCCAGCAGCTTAGCAAGCCCCCGGGCAACCGGGGAGCTGTTTTTT
TRBV2	TRBJ2-5	NA	once	CASSASGSVGFETQYF	TGTGCCAGCAGTGCCTCCGGGAGCGTGGGTTTTGAGACCCAGTACTTC
TRBV19	TRBJ1-4	NA	NA	CASSIGATTNEKLFF	TGTGCCAGTAGTATAGGGGCTACAACTAATGAAAAACTGTTTTTT
TRBV18	TRBJ2-1	TRBD2	NA	CASSPALAGREQFF	TGTGCCAGCTCACCGGCACTAGCGGGACGTGAGCAGTTCTTC
TRBV10-2	TRBJ1-4	NA	NA	CASSEQFSEKLFF	TGCGCCAGCAGTGAACAGTTTAGCGAAAAACTGTTTTTT
TRBV28	TRBJ2-4	NA	NA	CASSSNPGPAKNIQYF	TGTGCCAGCAGCTCCAACCCGGGGCCGGCCAAAAACATTCAGTACTTC
TRBV6-1	TRBJ1-1	NA	NA	CASSDLVGEAFF	TGTGCCAGCAGTGACCTAGTCGGTGAAGCTTTCTTT
TRBV2	TRBJ2-7	NA	once	CASSELTNHEQYF	TGTGCCAGCAGTGAGTTGACGAACCACGAGCAGTACTTC
TRBV5-1	TRBJ1-1	TRBD1	NA	CASGGQGYLDTEAFF	TGCGCCAGCGGGGGACAGGGGTACCTGGACACTGAAGCTTTCTTT
TRBV2	TRBJ2-2	NA	once	CASTYRQNTGELFF	TGTGCCAGCACCTACAGGCAGAACACCGGGGAGCTGTTTTTT
TRBV5-5	TRBJ1-2	NA	once	CASSLIMDSSIYGYTF	TGTGCCAGCAGCTTAATAATGGACAGCTCGATCTATGGCTACACCTTC
TRBV15	TRBJ2-5	NA	NA	CATSRDNGEETQYF	TGTGCCACCAGCAGAGATAACGGAGAAGAGACCCAGTACTTC
TRBV7-9	TRBJ1-3	NA	NA	CASSAPSGNTIYF	TGTGCCAGCAGCGCACCCTCTGGAAACACCATATATTTT
TRBV18	TRBJ1-2	NA	NA	CASSPKQGYGYTF	TGTGCCAGCTCACCTAAACAGGGCTATGGCTACACCTTC